The 4 T cell receptor beta chains presented below share a single source sample, sequenced in a study of cytomegalovirus exposure and HLA in healthy donors (dated by TCRdb to about 2017). To prepare the library, the immunoSEQ multiplex PCR assay was applied. The multiplex PCR relied on a mix of 60 forward primers for TCR Vbeta segments and 13 reverse primers for TCR Jbeta segments. In its TCRdb copy, this immuneACCESS table keeps in-frame sequences only and misses some clones. Where compared with another copy, unresolved V genes explain less than half of these, and the others have no known cause. This sample has about 170,000 clones in its table, and 84% of those were observed once. The top ten constitute roughly 5% of the sample. Sequenced input: PBMCs. The origin of the receptors is a young man in good health and CMV-seronegative.

This clone appeared once. The V call is TRBV10-2, the J call TRBJ1-1; maybe TRBD1 (5 bases). The germline CDR1 and CDR2 sequences are WSHSY and SAAADI. The V end was cut by 9 bases, the J end by 5 bases, with 16 bases between. This CDR3 comprises 13 residues. The CDR3 sequence is CASRQPETTEAFF. The DNA of the CDR3 is TGCGCCAGTAGACAGCCCGAGACAACTGAAGCTTTCTTT.

The genes are TRBV6-4 and TRBJ2-1; 11 bases match TRBD2. CDR3 length: 14 amino acids. Trimming took 0 bases from V and 12 from J; bases not matched to a gene: 4. Germline-derived CDR1 and CDR2 are MRHNA and SNTAGT. CDR3 DNA: TGTGCCAGCAGTGACTCCACTAGCGGGAGAATGCAGTTCTTC. This gives the protein CASSDSTSGRMQFF.

The V call is TRBV28, the J call TRBJ2-5, with TRBD2 matching 12 bases. Trimming took 1 base from V and 0 from J; bases not matched to a gene: 9. Germline values: CDR1 MDHEN, CDR2 SYDVKM. This CDR3 has 19 residues. CDR3 bases: TGTGCCAGCAGTTTATATCTCGGCCGACTAGCGGGAGACCAAGAGACCCAGTACTTC. It encodes CASSLYLGRLAGDQETQYF.

The gene calls are TRBV7-2 and TRBJ2-6, with 11 positions matching TRBD1. Unmatched junction bases numbered 6, after V lost 1 base and J lost 4 bases. Germline assignment: CDR1 SGHTA and CDR2 FQGNSA. This CDR3 is 18 amino acids long. The CDR3 nucleotides are TGTGCCAGCAGCTTAGTCGGACAGGGGGCGAGCGGGGCCAACGTCCTGACTTTC. Its protein product is CASSLVGQGASGANVLTF.